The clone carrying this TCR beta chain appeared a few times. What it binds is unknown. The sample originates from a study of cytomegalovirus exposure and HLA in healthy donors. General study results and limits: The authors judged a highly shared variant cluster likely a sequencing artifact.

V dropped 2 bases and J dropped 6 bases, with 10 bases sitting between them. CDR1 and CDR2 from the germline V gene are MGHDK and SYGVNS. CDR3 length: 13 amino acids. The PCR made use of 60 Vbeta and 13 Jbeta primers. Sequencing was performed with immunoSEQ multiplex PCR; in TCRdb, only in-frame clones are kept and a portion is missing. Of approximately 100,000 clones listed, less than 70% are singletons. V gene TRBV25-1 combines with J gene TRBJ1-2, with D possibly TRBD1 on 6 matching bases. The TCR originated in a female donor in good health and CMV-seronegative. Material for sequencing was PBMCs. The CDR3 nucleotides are TGTGCCAGCAGTGAAGGGACACCAAATGGCTACACCTTC. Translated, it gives CASSEGTPNGYTF.